The 29 T cell receptor beta chains below were found in one sample sequenced in a study of vaccination and CD4 T cells after COVID-19. What these receptors recognize is not known. Cultured CD4+ T cell DNA underwent sequencing with the Oncomine TCR Beta short-read assay. From the PCR reads, TCRdb called clonotypes with MiXCR, one entry per CDR3 protein. The data hold several thousand distinct CDR3 sequences, with around 50% observed a single time. Treatment in this sample: approximately 10-day PBMC culture with coronavirus spike peptide pools or control peptides (ViraFEST assay). Material: CD4+ T cells from blood, cultured in vitro. These receptor sequences come from a human donor who had recovered from COVID-19.

The chain combines TRBV5-8 with TRBJ1-1; D gene ambiguous. This CDR3 spans 16 amino acids. CDR1 is SGHTS, CDR2 YDEGEE, per germline. V dropped 0 bases and J dropped 0 bases, with 12 bases sitting between them. The chain's CDR3 is CASSLETDLMNTEAFF. The CDR3 nucleotides read TGTGCCAGCAGCTTGGAAACAGACCTAATGAACACTGAAGCTTTCTTT.

This clonotype was observed a handful of times. This chain connects TRBV20-1 to TRBJ2-3; 7 bases align to TRBD1. The junction had 7 bases not matched to a gene; V was cut back by 3 bases and J by 1 base. This CDR3 region has 15 residues. CDR1 DFQATT and CDR2 SNEGSKA come from the germline V gene (reference sequence). The CDR3 reads CSASLRTGRTDTQYF. For the CDR3, the DNA is TGCAGTGCTAGCCTCAGGACAGGACGCACAGATACGCAGTATTTT.

Relative to its sample, this clonotype is medium-sized. The J gene is TRBJ1-2, the V gene TRBV19, with D uncertain. This CDR3 contains 16 residues. The V end was cut by 0 bases, the J end by 4 bases, with 15 bases between. Germline V gene sequence: CDR1 LNHDA, CDR2 SQIVND (reference sequence). CDR3 DNA: TGTGCCAGTAGTATAGAAGCCCGAGGGCTATTCTATGGCTACACCTTC. Its translation is CASSIEARGLFYGYTF. Combining the CDR3 with reference TRBV19 and TRBJ1-2 gives the whole variable domain DGGITQSPKYLFRKEGQNVTLSCEQNLNHDAMYWYRQDPGQGLRLIYYSQIVNDFQKGDIAEGYSVSREKKESFPLTVTSAQKNPTAFYLCASSIEARGLFYGYTFGSGTRLTVV.

This clonotype is medium-sized. The J gene is TRBJ1-1, the V gene TRBV12-3 or TRBV12-4; no reliable D call. The V gene lost 3 bases and the J gene lost 6 bases, with 11 bases spanning the gap. The CDR3 covers 13 residues. CDR3 loop: CASSLKGRSEAFF. Written as DNA, the CDR3 is TGTGCCAGCAGTTTGAAGGGTCGCTCTGAAGCTTTCTTT.

The chain uses TRBV7-8 and TRBJ2-7; 8 nucleotides align to TRBD1. V gave up 1 base and J gave up 9 bases; unmatched junction bases: 8. CDR1 is SGHVS, CDR2 FQNEAQ, per germline. The CDR3 consists of 14 residues. The CDR3 protein is CASSLGDRGGGQYF. The DNA for the CDR3 is TGTGCCAGCAGCTTAGGTGACAGGGGCGGCGGGCAGTACTTC.

This sequence joins TRBV6-1 and TRBJ1-2, with D possibly being TRBD1 (6 bases). Trimming removed 5 bases at V and 4 bases at J, with 8 bases between. Germline CDR1 reads MNHNS; CDR2 reads SASEGT. This CDR3 has 12 residues. CDR3 sequence: CASSQDSYGYTF. The CDR3 coding sequence is TGTGCCAGCAGTCAGGACAGCTATGGCTACACCTTC.

The gene calls are TRBV5-4 and TRBJ1-2; D remains ambiguous. Trimming took 4 bases from V and 0 from J, leaving 16 bases between them. The CDR3 has 16 residues. Germline V gene lookup returns CDR1 SGHNT and CDR2 YYREEE (reference sequence). CDR3 sequence (DNA): TGTGCCAGCAGCCTCATTGGACGGCAGTCTAACTATGGCTACACCTTC. Its translation: CASSLIGRQSNYGYTF.

V usage is TRBV18 and J usage is TRBJ1-2; perhaps TRBD1 as D (5 bases). The V gene's germline CDR1 is KGHSH and CDR2 LQKENI. The CDR3 extends over 13 amino acids. V lost 3 bases and J lost 5, with 10 bases in between. The CDR3 DNA reads TGTGCCAGCTCACCCCAGGGCATTTATGGCTACACCTTC. Residues: CASSPQGIYGYTF.

This clonotype has a handful of counts. The CDR3 DNA is TGTGCCAGCAAAAGGGGACTCACCGGGGAGCTGTTTTTT. This sequence encodes CASKRGLTGELFF. The chain links TRBV6-1 to TRBJ2-2; possibly TRBD2 for D (6 bases). The CDR3 has 13 amino acids. Trimming removed 7 bases at V and 4 bases at J, with 10 bases between. The germline V gene encodes CDR1 MNHNS and CDR2 SASEGT.

V and J are TRBV27 and TRBJ1-2; maybe TRBD1 (5 bases). CDR3 size: 14 residues. Trimming cost V 8 bases and J 8 bases, with 21 bases left between them. Germline CDR1 and CDR2: MNHEY and SMNVEV (reference sequence). As DNA, the CDR3 is TGTGCCAGCCGGGCCGGGGGAACCCGCAGGGGCTACACCTTC. Its translation is CASRAGGTRRGYTF.

There are a few counts of this clonotype. The rearrangement links TRBV7-9 to TRBJ1-6; the match to TRBD1 covers 8 bases. CDR3 length: 15 residues. With V trimmed by 0 bases and J by 8 bases, 3 bases remained unmatched. Per germline, CDR1 SEHNR and CDR2 FQNEAQ (reference sequence). This chain's CDR3 is CASSLAPGGDSPLHF. As DNA, the CDR3 is TGTGCCAGCAGCTTAGCGCCAGGGGGCGATTCACCCCTCCACTTT.

J is TRBJ1-5 and V is TRBV7-3; D uncertain. CDR1 SGHTA and CDR2 FQGTGA come from the germline V gene. There are 14 residues in the CDR3. The V end was cut by 6 bases, the J end by 0 bases, with 9 bases between. The CDR3 region has the DNA TGTGCCAGCAGGTCCTTTTATAGCAATCAGCCCCAGCATTTT. This sequence encodes CASRSFYSNQPQHF.

The chain links TRBV7-2 to TRBJ2-7; D might be TRBD2 (5 bases). Germline V lookup: CDR1 SGHTA, CDR2 FQGNSA. V was cut by 0 bases and J by 4 bases, with 10 bases left in between. The CDR3 has 14 amino acids. CDR3 protein: CASSLASRRYEQYF. CDR3 nucleotides: TGTGCCAGCAGCTTAGCGTCCCGGAGGTACGAGCAGTACTTC.

This clonotype has a handful of counts. The chain uses TRBV6-5 and TRBJ1-2; maybe TRBD1 (5 bases). V dropped 0 bases and J dropped 4 bases, with 12 bases sitting between them. Per germline, CDR1 MNHEY and CDR2 SVGAGI. This CDR3 has 15 amino acids. The CDR3 here is CASSYSPSGRYGYTF. In DNA, the CDR3 is TGTGCCAGCAGTTACTCCCCCTCAGGGCGCTATGGCTACACCTTC.

Worth noting for this clonotype: One junction end disagrees with the germline gene, perhaps due to a read error. This chain joins TRBV18 and TRBJ2-6, with D possibly matching TRBD1 (6 bases). The CDR3 is 15 amino acids. Germline V lookup: CDR1 KGHSH, CDR2 LQKENI. The CDR3 is CVSSPQGSGANVLTF. CDR3 in DNA: TGTGTCAGCTCACCACAGGGATCTGGGGCCAACGTCCTGACTTTC.

This clonotype occurred a few times. The chain recombines TRBV19 with TRBJ1-1, with D possibly being TRBD1 (5 bases). Trimming took off 4 bases at V and 9 bases at J, with 15 bases between the two ends. The CDR3 runs to 13 residues. CDR1 LNHDA and CDR2 SQIVND come from the germline V gene (reference sequence). The CDR3 region is CASSTPGEMKAFF. The CDR3 DNA is TGTGCCAGTAGTACCCCGGGGGAGATGAAAGCTTTCTTT.

The gene calls are TRBV11-3 and TRBJ2-3; D call uncertain. The CDR3 contains 11 residues. V dropped 10 bases and J dropped 0 bases, with 5 bases sitting between them. Germline CDR1 SGHNT, CDR2 YENEEA. The CDR3 here is CATSSTDTQYF. CDR3 bases: TGTGCCACCTCTAGCACAGATACGCAGTATTTT.

V is TRBV7-3 and J is TRBJ2-1; TRBD1 agrees at 7 bases. The germline CDR1 and CDR2 sequences are SGHTA and FQGTGA. The CDR3 runs 13 residues. Unmatched junction bases numbered 6, after V lost 4 bases and J lost 9 bases. The CDR3 DNA follows: TGTGCCAGCAGCTCCGGACAGGCGGGTGAGCAGTTCTTC. It encodes CASSSGQAGEQFF.

This rearrangement joins TRBV28 to TRBJ1-1, with TRBD1 matching 8 bases. This CDR3 contains 15 residues. V dropped 5 bases and J dropped 0; count of bases not matched to a gene: 5. CDR1 MDHEN and CDR2 SYDVKM come from the germline V gene. CDR3 in DNA: TGTGCCAGCAGTCCGTGGACAGGGATGAACACTGAAGCTTTCTTT. Amino acids: CASSPWTGMNTEAFF.

The chain combines TRBV7-2 with TRBJ2-2; TRBD2 agrees at 7 bases. V gave up 1 base and J gave up 8 bases; unmatched junction bases: 7. CDR1 SGHTA and CDR2 FQGNSA come from the germline V gene. The CDR3 sequence is 15 residues long. The CDR3 spells CASSLGLGRAGELFF. CDR3 sequence (DNA): TGTGCCAGCAGCTTAGGACTAGGGAGGGCGGGGGAGCTGTTTTTT. The whole variable domain, remainder taken from reference TRBV7-2 and TRBJ2-2, is GAGVSQSPSNKVTEKGKDVELRCDPISGHTALYWYRQSLGQGLEFLIYFQGNSAPDKSGLPSDRFSAERTGGSVSTLTIQRTQQEDSAVYLCASSLGLGRAGELFFGEGSRLTVL.

The chain's CDR3 is CASSLKDRLSGYTF. CDR3 DNA sequence: TGTGCCAGCAGTTTAAAGGACAGACTGAGTGGCTACACCTTC. This rearrangement joins TRBV12-3 or TRBV12-4 to TRBJ1-2, with a weak D call TRBD1 (6 bases). The CDR3 has 14 amino acids. Trimming took 2 bases from V and 7 from J, leaving 14 bases between them.

The genes are TRBV24-1 and TRBJ1-1; a possible D gene is TRBD1 (5 bases). Per germline, CDR1 KGHDR and CDR2 SFDVKD. The CDR3 sequence is 15 residues long. V was shortened by 3 bases and J by 5 bases, with 15 bases between the two germline ends. CDR3 loop: CATSDRGSGETEAFF. CDR3 sequence (DNA): TGTGCCACCAGTGATAGGGGATCCGGGGAGACTGAAGCTTTCTTT.

This clonotype has just a few counts. V gene TRBV11-3 combines with J gene TRBJ2-7; D is possibly TRBD2 (5 bases). Deletions cut 5 bases from V and 9 bases from J, with 17 bases between. The CDR3 sequence is 13 residues long. The germline CDR1 and CDR2 sequences are SGHNT and YENEEA. The CDR3 is CASSPRERDAQYF. In DNA, the CDR3 is TGTGCCAGCAGCCCCCGTGAACGGGATGCGCAGTACTTC.

This clonotype was recorded once. The V gene is TRBV6-2 or TRBV6-3, the J gene TRBJ2-1, with TRBD1 identical over 8 bases. The CDR3 loop spans 14 amino acids. The V segment lost 6 bases and the J segment 10 bases; nucleotides outside the gene matches: 11. Looked up from germline, CDR1 is MNHEY and CDR2 is SVGEGT. CDR3 region: CASSPVPGGREQFF. CDR3 coding DNA: TGTGCCAGCAGCCCCGTCCCAGGGGGCAGGGAGCAGTTCTTC.

This chain uses TRBV9 with TRBJ1-1; no clear D gene. The germline gives CDR1 SGDLS, CDR2 YYNGEE. Trimming removed 2 bases from V and 1 base from J, with 9 bases in between. CDR3 length: 14 residues. The CDR3 loop reads CASSVGHANTEAFF. The CDR3 DNA follows: TGTGCCAGCAGCGTGGGTCACGCGAACACTGAAGCTTTCTTT.

This clonotype was observed once. This chain links TRBV7-2 with TRBJ2-2; 12 nucleotides line up with TRBD2. The germline V gene encodes CDR1 SGHTA and CDR2 FQGNSA. J gave up 6 bases and V 5 bases, and 7 bases lay outside the gene matches. The CDR3 extends over 16 amino acids. Here the CDR3 reads CASSPPSSGRAGELFF. The CDR3 bases are TGTGCCAGCAGCCCCCCCTCTAGCGGGAGGGCCGGGGAGCTGTTTTTT.

V gene TRBV5-6 combines with J gene TRBJ1-2; TRBD1 might be the D (6 bases). Germline CDR1 is SGHDT and CDR2 is YYEEEE. The CDR3 runs 14 residues. The germline V and J ends were trimmed by 2 bases and 4 bases, with 12 bases remaining between them. This chain's CDR3 is CASSFTGSSYGYTF. As DNA, the CDR3 is TGTGCCAGCAGCTTCACAGGGAGTTCCTATGGCTACACCTTC.

The V gene is TRBV7-3, the J gene TRBJ2-1; D is possibly TRBD1 (6 bases). Trimming removed 5 bases at V and 0 bases at J, with 17 bases between. The CDR3 covers 17 residues. The V gene's germline CDR1 is SGHTA and CDR2 FQGTGA. The CDR3 nucleotides read TGTGCCAGCAGCCCGCGCCCGCAGGGGAGCTCCTACAATGAGCAGTTCTTC. It specifies CASSPRPQGSSYNEQFF.

This rearrangement joins TRBV11-1 to TRBJ1-6; 7 nucleotides align to TRBD1. From germline, CDR1 is SGHAT and CDR2 FQDESV (reference sequence). The CDR3 loop spans 14 amino acids. Trimming removed 6 bases from V and 10 bases from J; junction bases left unmatched: 9. The CDR3 coding sequence is TGTGCCAGCAGAAGACAGGGACGGGAATCACCCCTCCACTTT. Amino acids: CASRRQGRESPLHF.